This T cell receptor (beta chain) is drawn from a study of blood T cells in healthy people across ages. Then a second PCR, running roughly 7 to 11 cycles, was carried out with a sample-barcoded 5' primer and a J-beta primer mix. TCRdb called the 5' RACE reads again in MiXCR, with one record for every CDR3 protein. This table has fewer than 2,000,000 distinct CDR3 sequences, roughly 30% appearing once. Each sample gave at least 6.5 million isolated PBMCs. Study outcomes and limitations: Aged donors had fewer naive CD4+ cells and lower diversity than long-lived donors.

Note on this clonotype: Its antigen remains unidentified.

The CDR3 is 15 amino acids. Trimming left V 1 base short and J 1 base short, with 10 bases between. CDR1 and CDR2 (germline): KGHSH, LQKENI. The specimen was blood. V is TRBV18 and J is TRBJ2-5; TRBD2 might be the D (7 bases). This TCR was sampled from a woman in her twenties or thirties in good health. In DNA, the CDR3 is TGTGCCAGCTCACCACAGGGAGGGGGCCAAGAGACCCAGTACTTC. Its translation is CASSPQGGGQETQYF.